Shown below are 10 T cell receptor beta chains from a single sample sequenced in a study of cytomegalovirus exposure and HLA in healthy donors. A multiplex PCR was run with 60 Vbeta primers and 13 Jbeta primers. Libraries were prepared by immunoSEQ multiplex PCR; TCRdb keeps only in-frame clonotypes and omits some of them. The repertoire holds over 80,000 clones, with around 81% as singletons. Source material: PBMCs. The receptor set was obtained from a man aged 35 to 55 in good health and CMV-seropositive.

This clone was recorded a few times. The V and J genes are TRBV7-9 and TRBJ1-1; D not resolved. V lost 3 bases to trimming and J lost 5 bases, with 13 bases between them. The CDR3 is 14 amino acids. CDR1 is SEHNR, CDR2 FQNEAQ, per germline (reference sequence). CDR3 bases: TGTGCCAGCAGCTTGTCCAACGGGAATACTGAAGCTTTCTTT. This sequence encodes CASSLSNGNTEAFF.

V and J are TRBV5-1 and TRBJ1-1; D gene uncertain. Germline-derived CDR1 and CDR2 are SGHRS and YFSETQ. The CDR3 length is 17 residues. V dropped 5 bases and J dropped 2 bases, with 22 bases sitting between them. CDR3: CASRTGFEYWYNTEAFF. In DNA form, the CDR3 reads TGCGCCAGCAGGACCGGGTTCGAGTATTGGTATAACACTGAAGCTTTCTTT. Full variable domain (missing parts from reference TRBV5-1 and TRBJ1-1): KAGVTQTPRYLIKTRGQQVTLSCSPISGHRSVSWYQQTPGQGLQFLFEYFSETQRNKGNFPGRFSGRQFSNSRSEMNVSTLELGDSALYLCASRTGFEYWYNTEAFFGQGTRLTVV.

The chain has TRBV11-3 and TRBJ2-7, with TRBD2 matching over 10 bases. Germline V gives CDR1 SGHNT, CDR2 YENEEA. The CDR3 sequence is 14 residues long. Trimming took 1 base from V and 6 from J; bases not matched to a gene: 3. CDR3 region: CASSLGGTSVEQYF. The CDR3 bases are TGTGCCAGCAGCTTAGGAGGGACTAGCGTCGAGCAGTACTTC.

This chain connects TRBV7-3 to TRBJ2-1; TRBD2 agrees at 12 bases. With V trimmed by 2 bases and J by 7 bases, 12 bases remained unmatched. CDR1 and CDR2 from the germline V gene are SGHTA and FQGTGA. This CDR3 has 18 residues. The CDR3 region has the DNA TGTGCCAGCAGCTTAGGCCCCCCACTAGCGGGGGGCCGGAATGAGCAGTTCTTC. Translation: CASSLGPPLAGGRNEQFF.

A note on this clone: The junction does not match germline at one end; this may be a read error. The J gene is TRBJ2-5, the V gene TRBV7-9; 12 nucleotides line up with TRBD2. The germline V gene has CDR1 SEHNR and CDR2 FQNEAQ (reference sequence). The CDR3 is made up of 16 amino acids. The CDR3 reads CSSSSRTSGATETQYF. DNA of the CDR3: TGTTCCAGCAGCTCGAGGACTAGCGGGGCCACAGAGACCCAGTACTTC.

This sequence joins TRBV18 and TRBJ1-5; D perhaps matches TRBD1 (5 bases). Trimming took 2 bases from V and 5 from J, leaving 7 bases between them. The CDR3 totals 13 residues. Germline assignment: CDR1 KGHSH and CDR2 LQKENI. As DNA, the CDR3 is TGTGCCAGCTCACCAGCGGGGGATCAGCCCCAGCATTTT. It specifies CASSPAGDQPQHF.

As DNA, the CDR3 is TGTGCCAGCAGCCTAGCGGGAGCCAGTAGGGAGCAGTACTTC. Residues: CASSLAGASREQYF. The V and J genes are TRBV4-2 and TRBJ2-7; 9 bases match TRBD2. V gave up 4 bases and J gave up 7 bases; unmatched junction bases: 8. The germline V gene has CDR1 LGHNA and CDR2 YNFKEQ. This CDR3 comprises 14 residues.

CDR3 in DNA: TGTGCCAGTAGTAAGCAGTTTGTAGCGGACTACGAGCAGTACTTC. Amino acids: CASSKQFVADYEQYF. The rearrangement uses TRBV19 and TRBJ2-7; possibly TRBD2 for D (6 bases). CDR1 and CDR2 (germline): LNHDA, SQIVND (reference sequence). The CDR3 runs to 15 residues. Trimming left V 4 bases short and J 3 bases short, with 16 bases between.

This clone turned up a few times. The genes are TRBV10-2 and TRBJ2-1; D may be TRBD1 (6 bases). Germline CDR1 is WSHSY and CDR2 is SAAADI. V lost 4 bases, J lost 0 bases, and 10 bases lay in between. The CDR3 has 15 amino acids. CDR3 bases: TGCGCCAGCAGTGTTGGGGGCAGCTCCTACAATGAGCAGTTCTTC. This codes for CASSVGGSSYNEQFF.

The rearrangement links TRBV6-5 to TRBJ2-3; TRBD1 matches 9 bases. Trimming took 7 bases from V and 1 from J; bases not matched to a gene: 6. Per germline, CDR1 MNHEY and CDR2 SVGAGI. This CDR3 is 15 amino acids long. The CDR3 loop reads CASKEWTGGTDTQYF. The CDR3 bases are TGTGCCAGCAAAGAATGGACAGGGGGCACAGATACGCAGTATTTT.